The table lists the clone carrying this T cell receptor (beta chain) with a few counts. As yet, its antigen is unknown. Using around 16 ng of total RNA, TCR libraries were made with the QIAseq Immune Repertoire TCR panel. TCRdb reprocessed the reads with MiXCR, giving one entry per CDR3 protein. The sample holds approximately 520 distinct CDR3 sequences, about 10% seen once. V lost 3 bases and J lost 0, with 9 bases in between. The CDR3 length is 14 residues. Germline V CDR1 and CDR2: SQVTM, ANQGSEA. The entry originates in a study of circulating CD8 cells and anti-PD-1 response in melanoma. Study-level findings and limits: At M1, fewer than 8% of TRB clonotypes appeared in multiple subsets.

Sorting of live CD3+CD8+TCRalphabeta+ cells by PD-1 and/or TIGIT gave four subsets. This sequence was found in a human donor with melanoma. J is TRBJ2-1 and V is TRBV29-1; D is perhaps TRBD1 (5 bases). This specimen consisted of CD8+ T cells from PBMCs, obtained at baseline or after one month of anti-PD-1 therapy (not recorded which). In DNA form, the CDR3 reads TGCAGCGTTGAGGGGCTGGGCTCCTACAATGAGCAGTTCTTC. This gives the protein CSVEGLGSYNEQFF.